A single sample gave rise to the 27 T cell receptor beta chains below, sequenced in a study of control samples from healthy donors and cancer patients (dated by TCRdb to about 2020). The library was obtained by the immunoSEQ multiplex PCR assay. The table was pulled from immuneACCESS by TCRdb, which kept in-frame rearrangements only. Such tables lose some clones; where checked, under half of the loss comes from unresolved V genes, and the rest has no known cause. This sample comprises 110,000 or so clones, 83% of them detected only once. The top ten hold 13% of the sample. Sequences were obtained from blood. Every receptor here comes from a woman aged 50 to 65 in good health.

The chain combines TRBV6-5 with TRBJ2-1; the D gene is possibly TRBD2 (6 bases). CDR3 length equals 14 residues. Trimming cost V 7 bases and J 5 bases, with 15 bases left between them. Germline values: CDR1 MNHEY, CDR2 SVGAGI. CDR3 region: CASNRRLGDNEQFF. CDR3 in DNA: TGTGCCAGCAACCGGAGACTAGGAGACAATGAGCAGTTCTTC.

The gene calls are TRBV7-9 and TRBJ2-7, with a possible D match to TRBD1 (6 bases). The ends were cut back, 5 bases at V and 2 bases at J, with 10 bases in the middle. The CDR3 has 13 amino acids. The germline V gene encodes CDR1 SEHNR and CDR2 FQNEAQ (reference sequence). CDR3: CASSPTGTYEQYF. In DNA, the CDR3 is TGTGCCAGCAGCCCCACAGGGACCTACGAGCAGTACTTC.

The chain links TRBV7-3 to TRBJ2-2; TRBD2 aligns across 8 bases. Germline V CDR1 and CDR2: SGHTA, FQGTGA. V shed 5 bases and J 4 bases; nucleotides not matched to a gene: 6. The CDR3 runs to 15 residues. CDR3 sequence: CASSGAGEGTGELFF. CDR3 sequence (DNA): TGTGCCAGCAGCGGAGCGGGAGAGGGCACCGGGGAGCTGTTTTTT. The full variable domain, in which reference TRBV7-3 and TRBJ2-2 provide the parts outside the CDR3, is GAGVSQTPSNKVTEKGKYVELRCDPISGHTALYWYRQSLGQGPEFLIYFQGTGAADDSGLPNDRFFAVRPEGSVSTLKIQRTERGDSAVYLCASSGAGEGTGELFFGEGSRLTVL.

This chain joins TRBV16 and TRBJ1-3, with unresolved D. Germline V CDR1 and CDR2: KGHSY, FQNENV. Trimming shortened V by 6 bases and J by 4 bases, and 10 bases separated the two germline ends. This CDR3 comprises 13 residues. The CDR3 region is CASSRAYGNTIYF. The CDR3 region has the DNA TGTGCCAGCAGTCGGGCCTACGGAAACACCATATATTTT. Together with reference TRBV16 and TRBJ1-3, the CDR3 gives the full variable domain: GEEVAQTPKHLVRGEGQKAKLYCAPIKGHSYVFWYQQVLKNEFKFLISFQNENVFDETGMPKERFSAKCLPNSPCSLEIQATKLEDSAVYFCASSRAYGNTIYFGEGSWLTVV.

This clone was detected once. CDR3 in DNA: TGTGCCAGCAGTTCAAACCACGGACGGTTCGCTAGCACAGATACGCAGTATTTT. This sequence encodes CASSSNHGRFASTDTQYF. The rearrangement joins TRBV27 to TRBJ2-3; D ambiguous. The CDR3 loop spans 18 amino acids. Deletions cut 4 bases from V and 0 bases from J, with 20 bases between. The germline V gene has CDR1 MNHEY and CDR2 SMNVEV (reference sequence).

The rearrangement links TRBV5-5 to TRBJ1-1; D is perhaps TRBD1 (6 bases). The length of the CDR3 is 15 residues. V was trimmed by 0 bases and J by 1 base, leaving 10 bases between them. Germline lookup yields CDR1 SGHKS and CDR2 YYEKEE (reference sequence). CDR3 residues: CASSLGPQGNTEAFF. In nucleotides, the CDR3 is TGTGCCAGCAGCTTGGGACCACAGGGGAACACTGAAGCTTTCTTT.

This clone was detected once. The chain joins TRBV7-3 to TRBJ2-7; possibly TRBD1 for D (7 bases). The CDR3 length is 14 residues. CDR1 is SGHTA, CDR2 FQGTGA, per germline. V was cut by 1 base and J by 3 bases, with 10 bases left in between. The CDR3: CASSLNRGGYEQYF. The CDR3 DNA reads TGTGCCAGCAGCTTAAACAGGGGAGGCTACGAGCAGTACTTC.

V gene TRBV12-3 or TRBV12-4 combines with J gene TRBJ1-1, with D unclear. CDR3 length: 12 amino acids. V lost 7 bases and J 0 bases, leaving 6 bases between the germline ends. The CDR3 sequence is CASMTMNTEAFF. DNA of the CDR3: TGTGCCAGCATGACCATGAACACTGAAGCTTTCTTT.

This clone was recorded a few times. The CDR3 DNA follows: TGCGCCAGCAGCCAAGGGTCAGGGGAAAAGAATCAGCCCCAGCATTTT. Amino acids: CASSQGSGEKNQPQHF. The chain employs TRBV4-3 and TRBJ1-5; perhaps TRBD1 as D (6 bases). The CDR3 loop spans 16 amino acids. The V gene lost 1 base and the J gene lost 4 bases, with 14 bases spanning the gap. Germline V gives CDR1 LGHNA, CDR2 YSLEER.

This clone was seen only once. In DNA, the CDR3 is TGCGCCAGCAGCTTGGAGGGACGGAGTATTTACAATGAGCAGTTCTTC. Translated, it gives CASSLEGRSIYNEQFF. The chain combines TRBV5-1 with TRBJ2-1; D assignment may be TRBD1 or TRBD2 (5 bases each). Between the trimmed V and J ends, which lost 0 bases and 4 bases, there was a span of 14 bases. This CDR3 is built from 16 residues. Germline V gives CDR1 SGHRS, CDR2 YFSETQ.

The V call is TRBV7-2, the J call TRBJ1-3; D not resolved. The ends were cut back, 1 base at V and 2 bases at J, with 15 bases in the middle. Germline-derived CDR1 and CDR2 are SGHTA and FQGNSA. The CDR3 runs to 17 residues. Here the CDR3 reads CASSLGPGLSPGNTIYF. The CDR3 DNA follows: TGTGCCAGCAGCTTAGGCCCCGGCTTGAGCCCTGGAAACACCATATATTTT.

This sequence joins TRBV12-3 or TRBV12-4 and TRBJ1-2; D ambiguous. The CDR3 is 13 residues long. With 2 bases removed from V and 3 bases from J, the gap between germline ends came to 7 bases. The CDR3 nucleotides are TGTGCCAGCAGTTTAACCGAATACTATGGCTACACCTTC. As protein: CASSLTEYYGYTF.

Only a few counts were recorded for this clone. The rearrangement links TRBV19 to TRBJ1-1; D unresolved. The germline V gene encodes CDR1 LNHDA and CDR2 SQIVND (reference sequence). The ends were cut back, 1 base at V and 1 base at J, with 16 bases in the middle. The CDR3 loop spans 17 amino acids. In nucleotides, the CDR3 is TGTGCCAGTAGTATAGGTAGAAGCAGGAACTGGAACACTGAAGCTTTCTTT. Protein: CASSIGRSRNWNTEAFF.

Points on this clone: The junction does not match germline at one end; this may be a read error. Here the CDR3 DNA reads TGTGCTAGCAGCTTATGCGTAGGGTCCGATGGCAATCAGCCCCAGCATTTT. Encoded protein: CASSLCVGSDGNQPQHF. The chain is built from TRBV7-7 and TRBJ1-5; no clear D gene. The CDR3 runs to 17 residues. Germline assignment: CDR1 SSHAT and CDR2 FNYEAQ (reference sequence). Full variable domain (missing parts from reference TRBV7-7 and TRBJ1-5): GAGVSQSPRYKVTKRGQDVTLRCDPISSHATLYWYQQALGQGPEFLTYFNYEAQPDKSGLPSDRFSAERPEGSISTLTIQRTEQRDSAMYRCASSLCVGSDGNQPQHFGDGTRLSIL.

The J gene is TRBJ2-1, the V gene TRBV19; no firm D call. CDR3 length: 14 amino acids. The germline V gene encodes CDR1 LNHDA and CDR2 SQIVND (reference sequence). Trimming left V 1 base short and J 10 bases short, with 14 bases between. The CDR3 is CASSIGDARGEQFF. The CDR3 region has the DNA TGTGCCAGTAGTATAGGAGACGCCAGAGGCGAGCAGTTCTTC. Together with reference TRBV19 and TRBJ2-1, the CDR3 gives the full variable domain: DGGITQSPKYLFRKEGQNVTLSCEQNLNHDAMYWYRQDPGQGLRLIYYSQIVNDFQKGDIAEGYSVSREKKESFPLTVTSAQKNPTAFYLCASSIGDARGEQFFGPGTRLTVL.

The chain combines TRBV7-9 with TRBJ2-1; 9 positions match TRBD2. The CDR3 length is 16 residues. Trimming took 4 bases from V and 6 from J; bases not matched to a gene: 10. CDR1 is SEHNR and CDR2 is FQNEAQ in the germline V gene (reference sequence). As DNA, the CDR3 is TGTGCCAGCAGCTCCGAGGCGGGAGGGCCTTCCAATGAGCAGTTCTTC. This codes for CASSSEAGGPSNEQFF.

The CDR3 reads CASRRGQGQETQYF. Here the CDR3 DNA reads TGTGCCAGCAGACGGGGACAGGGACAAGAGACCCAGTACTTC. The V gene is TRBV27, the J gene TRBJ2-5, with 9 bases lining up with TRBD1. This CDR3 has 14 amino acids. Germline V gene sequence: CDR1 MNHEY, CDR2 SMNVEV (reference sequence). The trim removed 6 bases at V and 2 bases at J, leaving 4 bases unmatched.

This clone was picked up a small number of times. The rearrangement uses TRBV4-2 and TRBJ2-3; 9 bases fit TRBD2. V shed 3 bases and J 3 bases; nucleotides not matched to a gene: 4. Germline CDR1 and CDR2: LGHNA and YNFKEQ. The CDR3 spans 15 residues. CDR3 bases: TGTGCCAGCAGCCAGGTAGCGGGAGAGACAGATACGCAGTATTTT. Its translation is CASSQVAGETDTQYF.

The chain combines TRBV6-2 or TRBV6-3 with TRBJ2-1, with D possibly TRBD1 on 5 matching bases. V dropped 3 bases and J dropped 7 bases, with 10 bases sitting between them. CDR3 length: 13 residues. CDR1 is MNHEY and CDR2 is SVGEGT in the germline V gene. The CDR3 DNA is TGTGCCAGCAGTTATGATAGGGGAAATGAGCAGTTCTTC. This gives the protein CASSYDRGNEQFF.

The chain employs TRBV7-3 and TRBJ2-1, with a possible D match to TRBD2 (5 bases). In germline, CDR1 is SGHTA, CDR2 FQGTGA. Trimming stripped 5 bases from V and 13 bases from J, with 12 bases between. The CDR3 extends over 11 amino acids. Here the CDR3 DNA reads TGTGCCAGCAGCATTAGCGAGATTCAGTTCTTC. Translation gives CASSISEIQFF.

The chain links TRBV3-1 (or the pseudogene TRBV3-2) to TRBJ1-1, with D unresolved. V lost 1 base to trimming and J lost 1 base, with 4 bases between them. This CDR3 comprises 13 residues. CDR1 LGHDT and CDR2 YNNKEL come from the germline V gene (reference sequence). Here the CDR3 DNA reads TGTGCCAGCAGCCAAGTTCAGAACACTGAAGCTTTCTTT. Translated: CASSQVQNTEAFF.

The CDR3 DNA sequence: TGTGCCAGCAGCCCCAACCTAGCGGGGGTCTACAATGAGCAGTTCTTC. Protein sequence: CASSPNLAGVYNEQFF. The chain links TRBV7-9 to TRBJ2-1; the match to TRBD2 covers 10 bases. The CDR3 has 16 amino acids. Germline assignment: CDR1 SEHNR and CDR2 FQNEAQ (reference sequence). V was pared by 5 bases and J by 3 bases, with 7 bases of the junction left unmatched.

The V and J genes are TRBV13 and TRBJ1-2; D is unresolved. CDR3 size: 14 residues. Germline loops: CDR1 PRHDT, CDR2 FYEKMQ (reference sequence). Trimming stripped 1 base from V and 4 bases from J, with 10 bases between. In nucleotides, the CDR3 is TGTGCCAGCAGCTTAGAAGGAGGGTCCTATGGCTACACCTTC. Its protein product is CASSLEGGSYGYTF.

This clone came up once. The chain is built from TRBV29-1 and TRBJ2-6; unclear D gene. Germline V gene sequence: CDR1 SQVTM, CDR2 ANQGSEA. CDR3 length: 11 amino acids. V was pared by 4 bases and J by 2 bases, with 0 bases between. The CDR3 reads CSVAGANVLTF. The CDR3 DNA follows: TGCAGCGTTGCTGGGGCCAACGTCCTGACTTTC.

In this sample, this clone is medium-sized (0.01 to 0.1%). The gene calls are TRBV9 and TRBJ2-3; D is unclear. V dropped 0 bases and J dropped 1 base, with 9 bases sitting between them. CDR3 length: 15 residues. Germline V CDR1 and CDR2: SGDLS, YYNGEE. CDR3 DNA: TGTGCCAGCAGCGTAGTGGCGGTCGGCACAGATACGCAGTATTTT. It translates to CASSVVAVGTDTQYF.

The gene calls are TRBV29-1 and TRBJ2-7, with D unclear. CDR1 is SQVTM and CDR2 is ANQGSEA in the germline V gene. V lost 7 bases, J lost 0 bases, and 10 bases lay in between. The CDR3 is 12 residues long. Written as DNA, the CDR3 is TGCAGCGCCCTAGTCCCCTCCTACGAGCAGTACTTC. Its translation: CSALVPSYEQYF.

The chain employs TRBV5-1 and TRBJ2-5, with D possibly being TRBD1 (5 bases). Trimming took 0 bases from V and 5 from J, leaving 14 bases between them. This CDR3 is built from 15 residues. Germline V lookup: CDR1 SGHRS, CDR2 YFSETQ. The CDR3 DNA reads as TGCGCCAGCAGCTTGGGCCAGGGATCTTGGGAGACCCAGTACTTC. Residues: CASSLGQGSWETQYF.